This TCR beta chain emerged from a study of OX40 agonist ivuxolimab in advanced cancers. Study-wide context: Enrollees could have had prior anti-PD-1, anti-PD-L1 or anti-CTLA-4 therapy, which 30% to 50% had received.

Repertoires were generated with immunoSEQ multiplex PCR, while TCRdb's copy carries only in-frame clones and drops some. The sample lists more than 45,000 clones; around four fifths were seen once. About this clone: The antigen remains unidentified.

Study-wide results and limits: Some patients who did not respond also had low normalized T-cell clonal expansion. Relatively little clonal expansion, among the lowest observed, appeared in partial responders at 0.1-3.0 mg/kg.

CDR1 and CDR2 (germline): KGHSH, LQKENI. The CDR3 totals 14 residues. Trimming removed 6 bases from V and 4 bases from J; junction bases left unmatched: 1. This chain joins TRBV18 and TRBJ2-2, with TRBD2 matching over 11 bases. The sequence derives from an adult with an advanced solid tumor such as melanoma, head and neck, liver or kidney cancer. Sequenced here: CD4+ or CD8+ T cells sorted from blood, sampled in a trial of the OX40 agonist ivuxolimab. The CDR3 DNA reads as TGTGCCAGCTCCGGACTAGCGGGCACCGGGGAGCTGTTTTTT. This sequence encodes CASSGLAGTGELFF.